This TCR beta chain was observed in a study of blood T cell repertoires in COVID-19. Profiling relied on immunoSEQ multiplex PCR, and the TCRdb table lists in-frame clones only, not all of them. The top ten clones hold around a third of a sample with about 100,000 clones, just under 80% of them seen once. V shed 6 bases and J shed 6 bases, with 15 bases lying between them. Germline values: CDR1 MNHEY, CDR2 SVGEGT. This CDR3 spans 14 amino acids. The source material was peripheral blood. The V call is TRBV6-2 or TRBV6-3, the J call TRBJ1-5; no definite D call. The sequence came from a man between 70 and 80 years old with active or convalescent COVID-19. Written as DNA, the CDR3 is TGTGCCAGCAGCCACCCCGCCCTGAGTCAGCCCCAGCATTTT. Its translation: CASSHPALSQPQHF.